This T cell receptor (beta chain) was recovered during a study of shared clonotypes between healthy human individuals. Study in general: Three plates each covered CD4 naive and memory; CD8 naive two, CD8 memory one.

Deep level was the assay's run setting. The method was immunoSEQ multiplex PCR; TCRdb's version includes in-frame clones alone and lacks a portion of them. In the table there are 850,000 to 1,200,000 clones, about 76% of which are singletons. Trimming shortened V by 3 bases and J by 1 base, and 15 bases separated the two germline ends. This CDR3 contains 16 residues. CDR1 LNHDA and CDR2 SQIVND come from the germline V gene (reference sequence). Sequencing input: memory CD4+ T cells sorted from blood. As to subset: CD45RA-negative fraction. V usage is TRBV19 and J usage is TRBJ2-5; perhaps D is TRBD1 or TRBD2 (5 bases each). This clonotype originated in a man aged 18 to 35 in good health. CDR3 sequence reads: CASSMGDGPIQETQYF. The CDR3 region has the DNA TGTGCCAGTAGTATGGGGGACGGGCCGATCCAAGAGACCCAGTACTTC. Filled out from reference TRBV19 and TRBJ2-5, the complete variable domain reads DGGITQSPKYLFRKEGQNVTLSCEQNLNHDAMYWYRQDPGQGLRLIYYSQIVNDFQKGDIAEGYSVSREKKESFPLTVTSAQKNPTAFYLCASSMGDGPIQETQYFGPGTRLLVL.